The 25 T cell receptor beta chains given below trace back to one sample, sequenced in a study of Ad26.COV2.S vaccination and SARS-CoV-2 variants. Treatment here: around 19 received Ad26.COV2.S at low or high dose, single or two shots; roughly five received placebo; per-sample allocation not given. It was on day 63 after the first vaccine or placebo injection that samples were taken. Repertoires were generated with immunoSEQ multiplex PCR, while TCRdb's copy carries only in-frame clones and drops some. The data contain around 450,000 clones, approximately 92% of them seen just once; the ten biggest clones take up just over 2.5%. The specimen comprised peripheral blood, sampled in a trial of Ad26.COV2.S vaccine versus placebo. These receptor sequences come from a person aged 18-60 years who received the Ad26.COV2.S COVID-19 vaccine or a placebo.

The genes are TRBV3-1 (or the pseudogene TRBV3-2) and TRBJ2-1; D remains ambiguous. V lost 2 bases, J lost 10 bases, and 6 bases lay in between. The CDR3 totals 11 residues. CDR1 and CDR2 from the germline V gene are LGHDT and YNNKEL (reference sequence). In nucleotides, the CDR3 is TGTGCCAGCAGCCAAACGAGGGAGCAGTTCTTC. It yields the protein CASSQTREQFF.

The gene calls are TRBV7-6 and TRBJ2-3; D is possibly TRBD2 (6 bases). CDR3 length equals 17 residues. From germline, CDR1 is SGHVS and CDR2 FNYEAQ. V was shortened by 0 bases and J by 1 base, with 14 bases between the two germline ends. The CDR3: CASSLAWAGLGTDTQYF. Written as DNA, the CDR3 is TGTGCCAGCAGCTTAGCATGGGCGGGGCTCGGCACAGATACGCAGTATTTT.

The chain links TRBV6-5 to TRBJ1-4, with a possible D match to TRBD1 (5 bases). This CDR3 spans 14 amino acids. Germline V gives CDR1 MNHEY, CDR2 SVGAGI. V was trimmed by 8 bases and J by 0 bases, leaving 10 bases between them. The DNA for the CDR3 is TGTGCCAGCCGGGGCGTGGCAACTAATGAAAAACTGTTTTTT. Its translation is CASRGVATNEKLFF.

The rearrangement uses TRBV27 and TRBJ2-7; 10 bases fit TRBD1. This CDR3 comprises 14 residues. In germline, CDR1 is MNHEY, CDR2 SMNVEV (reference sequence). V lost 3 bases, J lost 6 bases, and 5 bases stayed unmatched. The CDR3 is CASSFWDRGSEQYF. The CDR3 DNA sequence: TGTGCCAGCAGTTTTTGGGACAGGGGAAGCGAGCAGTACTTC.

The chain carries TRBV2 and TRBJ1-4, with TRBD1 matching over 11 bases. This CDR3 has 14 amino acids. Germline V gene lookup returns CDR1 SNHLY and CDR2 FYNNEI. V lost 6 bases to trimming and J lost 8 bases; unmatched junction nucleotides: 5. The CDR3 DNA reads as TGTGCCAGCAGGGGGACAGGGGGTCGGGAAAAACTGTTTTTT. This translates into CASRGTGGREKLFF.

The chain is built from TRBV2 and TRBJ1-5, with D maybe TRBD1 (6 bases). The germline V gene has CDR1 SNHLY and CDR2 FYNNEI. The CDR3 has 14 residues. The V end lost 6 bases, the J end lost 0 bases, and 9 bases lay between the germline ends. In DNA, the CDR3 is TGTGCCAGCAGAGACAGGTATAGCAATCAGCCCCAGCATTTT. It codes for CASRDRYSNQPQHF.

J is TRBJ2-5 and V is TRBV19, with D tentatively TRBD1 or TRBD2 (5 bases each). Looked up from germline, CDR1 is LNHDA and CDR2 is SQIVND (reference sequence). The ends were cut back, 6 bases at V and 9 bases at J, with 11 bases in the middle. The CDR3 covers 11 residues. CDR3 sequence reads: CASRWGIAQYF. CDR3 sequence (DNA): TGTGCCAGTAGATGGGGGATTGCCCAGTACTTC.

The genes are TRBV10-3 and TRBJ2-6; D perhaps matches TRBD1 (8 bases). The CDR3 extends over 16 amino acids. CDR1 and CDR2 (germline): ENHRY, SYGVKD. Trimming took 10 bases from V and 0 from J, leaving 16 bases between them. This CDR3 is CATMDREGSGANVLTF. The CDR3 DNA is TGTGCCACCATGGACAGGGAGGGCTCTGGGGCCAACGTCCTGACTTTC.

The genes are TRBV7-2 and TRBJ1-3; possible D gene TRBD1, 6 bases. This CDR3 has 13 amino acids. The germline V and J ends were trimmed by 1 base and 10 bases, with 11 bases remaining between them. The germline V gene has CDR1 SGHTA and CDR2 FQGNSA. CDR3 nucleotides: TGTGCCAGCAGCTTAGAGGGGGGGCAAACCATATATTTT. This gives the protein CASSLEGGQTIYF.

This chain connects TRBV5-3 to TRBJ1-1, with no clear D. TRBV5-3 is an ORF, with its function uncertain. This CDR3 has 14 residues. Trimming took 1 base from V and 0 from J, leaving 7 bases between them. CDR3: CARSLKGMNTEAFF. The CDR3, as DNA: TGTGCCAGAAGCTTGAAGGGTATGAACACTGAAGCTTTCTTT.

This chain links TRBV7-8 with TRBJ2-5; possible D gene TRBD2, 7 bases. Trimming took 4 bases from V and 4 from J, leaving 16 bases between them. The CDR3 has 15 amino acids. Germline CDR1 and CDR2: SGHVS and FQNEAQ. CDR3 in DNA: TGTGCCAGCAGCTCCCATGCGGGGGCCGGAGAGACCCAGTACTTC. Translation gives CASSSHAGAGETQYF.

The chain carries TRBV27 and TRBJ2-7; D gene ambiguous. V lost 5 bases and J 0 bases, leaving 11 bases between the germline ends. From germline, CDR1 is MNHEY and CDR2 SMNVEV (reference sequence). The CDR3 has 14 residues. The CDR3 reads CASSPNRYSYEQYF. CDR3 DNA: TGTGCCAGCAGTCCCAACAGATACTCCTACGAGCAGTACTTC.

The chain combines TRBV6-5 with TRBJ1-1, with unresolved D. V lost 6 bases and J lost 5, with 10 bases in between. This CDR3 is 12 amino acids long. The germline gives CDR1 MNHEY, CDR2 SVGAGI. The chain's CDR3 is CASRDRRTEAFF. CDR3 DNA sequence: TGTGCCAGCAGGGATCGGAGGACTGAAGCTTTCTTT.

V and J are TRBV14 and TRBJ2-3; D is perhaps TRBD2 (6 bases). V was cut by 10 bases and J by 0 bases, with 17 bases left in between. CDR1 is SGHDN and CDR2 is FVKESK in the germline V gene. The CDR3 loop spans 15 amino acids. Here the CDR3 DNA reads TGTGCCACCAAGATTAGCGGAAATAGCACAGATACGCAGTATTTT. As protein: CATKISGNSTDTQYF.

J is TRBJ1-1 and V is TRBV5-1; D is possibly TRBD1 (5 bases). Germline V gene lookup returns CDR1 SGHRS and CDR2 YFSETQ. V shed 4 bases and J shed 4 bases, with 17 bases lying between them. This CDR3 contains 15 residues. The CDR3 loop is CASSPSSRGSTEAFF. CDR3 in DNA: TGCGCCAGCAGCCCCTCTAGTCGGGGGTCCACTGAAGCTTTCTTT.

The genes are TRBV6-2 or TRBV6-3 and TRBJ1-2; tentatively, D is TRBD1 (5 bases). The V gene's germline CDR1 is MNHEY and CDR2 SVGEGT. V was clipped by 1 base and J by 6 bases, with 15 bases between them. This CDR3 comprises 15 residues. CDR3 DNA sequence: TGTGCCAGCAGTTACTTGTTCAGGGTTGTCAATGGCTACACCTTC. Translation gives CASSYLFRVVNGYTF.

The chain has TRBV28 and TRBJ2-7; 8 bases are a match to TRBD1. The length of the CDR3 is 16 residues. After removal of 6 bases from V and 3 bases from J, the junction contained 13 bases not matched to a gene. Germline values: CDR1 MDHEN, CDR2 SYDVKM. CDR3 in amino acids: CASRPSIGQGHYEQYF. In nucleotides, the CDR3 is TGTGCCAGCAGACCGTCCATAGGACAGGGTCACTACGAGCAGTACTTC.

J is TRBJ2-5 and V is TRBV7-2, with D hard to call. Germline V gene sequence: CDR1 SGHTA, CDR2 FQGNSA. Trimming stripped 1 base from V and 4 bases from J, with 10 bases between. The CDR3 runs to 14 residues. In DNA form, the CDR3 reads TGTGCCAGCAGCTTAGAAGTCGGGTCAGAGACCCAGTACTTC. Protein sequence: CASSLEVGSETQYF.

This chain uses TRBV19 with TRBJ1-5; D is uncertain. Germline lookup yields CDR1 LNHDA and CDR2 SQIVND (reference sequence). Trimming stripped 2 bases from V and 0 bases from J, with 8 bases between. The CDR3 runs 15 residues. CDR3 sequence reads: CASSIWRPSNQPQHF. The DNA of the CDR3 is TGTGCCAGTAGTATATGGCGGCCTAGCAATCAGCCCCAGCATTTT. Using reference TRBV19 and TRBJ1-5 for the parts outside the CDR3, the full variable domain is DGGITQSPKYLFRKEGQNVTLSCEQNLNHDAMYWYRQDPGQGLRLIYYSQIVNDFQKGDIAEGYSVSREKKESFPLTVTSAQKNPTAFYLCASSIWRPSNQPQHFGDGTRLSIL.

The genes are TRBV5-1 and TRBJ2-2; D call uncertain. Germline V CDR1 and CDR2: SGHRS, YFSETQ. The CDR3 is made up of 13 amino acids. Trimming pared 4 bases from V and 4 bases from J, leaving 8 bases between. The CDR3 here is CASSPDVTGELFF. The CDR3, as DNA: TGCGCCAGCAGCCCGGACGTCACCGGGGAGCTGTTTTTT.

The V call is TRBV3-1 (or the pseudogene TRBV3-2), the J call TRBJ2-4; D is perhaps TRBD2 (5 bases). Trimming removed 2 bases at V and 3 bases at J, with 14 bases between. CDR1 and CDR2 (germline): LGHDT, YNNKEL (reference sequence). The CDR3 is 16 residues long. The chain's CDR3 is CASSQSELRDKNIQYF. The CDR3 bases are TGTGCCAGCAGCCAATCTGAACTCCGGGACAAAAACATTCAGTACTTC.

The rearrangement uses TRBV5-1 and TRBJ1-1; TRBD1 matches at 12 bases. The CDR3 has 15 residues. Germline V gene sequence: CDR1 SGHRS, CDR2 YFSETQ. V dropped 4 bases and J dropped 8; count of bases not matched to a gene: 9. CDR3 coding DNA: TGCGCCAGCAGCCTAACGGGACAGGGGGCGGGGGAAGCTTTCTTT. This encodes CASSLTGQGAGEAFF.

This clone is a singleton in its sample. CDR3 region: CASSSYGTRDSLFYYGYTF. As DNA, the CDR3 is TGTGCCAGCAGTTCCTATGGAACCCGGGACAGCCTTTTTTACTATGGCTACACCTTC. The chain carries TRBV27 and TRBJ1-2; 7 bases are a match to TRBD1. The junction had 20 bases not matched to a gene; V was cut back by 4 bases and J by 3 bases. Germline V gives CDR1 MNHEY, CDR2 SMNVEV (reference sequence). The CDR3 loop spans 19 amino acids.

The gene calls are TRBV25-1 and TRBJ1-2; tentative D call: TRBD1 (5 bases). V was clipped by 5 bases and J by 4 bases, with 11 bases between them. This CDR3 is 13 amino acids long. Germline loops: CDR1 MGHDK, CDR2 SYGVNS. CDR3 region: CASSSGGIYGYTF. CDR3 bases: TGTGCCAGCAGTTCTGGGGGGATCTATGGCTACACCTTC.

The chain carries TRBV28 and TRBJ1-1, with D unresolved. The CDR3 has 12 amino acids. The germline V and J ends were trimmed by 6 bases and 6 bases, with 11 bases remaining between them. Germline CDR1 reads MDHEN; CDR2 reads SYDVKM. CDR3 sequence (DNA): TGTGCCAGCAGCGGGCGCGAGGCTGAAGCTTTCTTT. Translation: CASSGREAEAFF.